One sample yielded the 30 T cell receptor beta chains listed below, sequenced in a study of blood T cell repertoires in COVID-19. Data came from immunoSEQ multiplex PCR; TCRdb stores just in-frame clones and leaves some out. The sample contains roughly 180,000 clones, 75% to 90% of which appear only once. What was sequenced was PBMCs or T cells enriched from blood (not recorded which). The receptors shown here come from a man aged 35-49 years who had recovered from COVID-19.

V is TRBV12-5 and J is TRBJ1-2, with unresolved D. This CDR3 comprises 11 residues. CDR1 is LGHNT and CDR2 is FRNRAP in the germline V gene. Trimming cost V 4 bases and J 13 bases, with 13 bases left between them. The CDR3 DNA reads as TGTGCTAGTGGTTATTCAGAGGGATCCACCTTC. It is translated as CASGYSEGSTF.

This sequence joins TRBV3-1 (or the pseudogene TRBV3-2) and TRBJ2-1; the match to TRBD1 covers 7 bases. The CDR3 totals 17 residues. Trimming removed 0 bases from V and 0 bases from J; junction bases left unmatched: 5. Germline-derived CDR1 and CDR2 are LGHDT and YNNKEL (reference sequence). The CDR3 spells CASSQDLGQHSYNEQFF. The DNA of the CDR3 is TGTGCCAGCAGCCAAGACCTGGGACAGCACTCCTACAATGAGCAGTTCTTC.

In this sample, this clone turned up once. V is TRBV28 and J is TRBJ2-1, with 10 nucleotides matching TRBD2. The V gene end was trimmed by 5 bases and the J gene end by 6 bases; junction bases not matched to a gene: 7. Germline CDR1 is MDHEN and CDR2 is SYDVKM. The CDR3 has 15 amino acids. The CDR3 DNA reads as TGTGCCAGCAGTCCCTCTAGCGGGAGCATCAATGAGCAGTTCTTC. Its protein product is CASSPSSGSINEQFF.

The chain employs TRBV30 and TRBJ1-2; no reliable D call. The CDR3 runs to 11 residues. Germline V lookup: CDR1 GTSNPN, CDR2 SVGIG (reference sequence). The V end was cut by 5 bases, the J end by 4 bases, with 8 bases between. CDR3 coding DNA: TGTGCCTGGTCAGGATTCTATGGCTACACCTTC. Its protein is CAWSGFYGYTF.

The chain employs TRBV4-2 and TRBJ1-6; TRBD1 is a possible D gene (5 bases). Germline V lookup: CDR1 LGHNA, CDR2 YNFKEQ. V lost 1 base to trimming and J lost 8 bases, with 6 bases between them. The CDR3 runs to 13 residues. The CDR3 protein is CASSQGRDSPLHF. As DNA, the CDR3 is TGTGCCAGCAGCCAAGGCAGGGATTCACCCCTCCACTTT.

This clone came up a few times. The chain is built from TRBV27 and TRBJ1-2; 10 bases agree with TRBD1. Germline V lookup: CDR1 MNHEY, CDR2 SMNVEV (reference sequence). V trimming: 2 bases; J trimming: 7 bases; junction bases outside the gene matches: 1. The CDR3 totals 13 residues. The DNA of the CDR3 is TGTGCCAGCAGTTTAGGGACAGGGGCTGGCTACACCTTC. It translates to CASSLGTGAGYTF.

The rearrangement uses TRBV11-2 and TRBJ1-6; no clear D. The germline V gene encodes CDR1 SGHAT and CDR2 FQNNGV. V was pared by 3 bases and J by 2 bases, with 11 bases between. The CDR3 sequence is 16 residues long. The CDR3 DNA follows: TGTGCCAGCAGCTTCAGTAGCTCGACCTATAATTCACCCCTCCACTTT. Its translation is CASSFSSSTYNSPLHF.

The chain links TRBV5-1 to TRBJ2-1; TRBD2 matches 8 bases. V trimming: 7 bases; J trimming: 6 bases; junction bases outside the gene matches: 3. This CDR3 contains 12 residues. CDR1 and CDR2 (germline): SGHRS, YFSETQ. As DNA, the CDR3 is TGCGCCAGCTACGGGAGGGCCAATGAGCAGTTCTTC. It specifies CASYGRANEQFF.

The rearrangement joins TRBV2 to TRBJ1-3, with 7 bases matching TRBD1. V lost 0 bases to trimming and J lost 0 bases; unmatched junction nucleotides: 8. From germline, CDR1 is SNHLY and CDR2 FYNNEI. The CDR3 length is 18 residues. The CDR3 DNA is TGTGCCAGCAGTGAAGCACAGGGGCTCTCAAGCTCTGGAAACACCATATATTTT. This sequence encodes CASSEAQGLSSSGNTIYF.

V and J are TRBV20-1 and TRBJ2-7; 9 nucleotides match TRBD1. The germline V gene has CDR1 DFQATT and CDR2 SNEGSKA (reference sequence). The CDR3 covers 15 residues. Trimming at V came to 3 bases and at J to 3 bases, leaving 9 bases not matched to a gene. The CDR3 spells CSASNRGTGNYEQYF. The CDR3 coding sequence is TGCAGTGCTAGTAATAGGGGGACAGGGAACTACGAGCAGTACTTC.

V is TRBV19 and J is TRBJ1-2; D is ambiguous. Germline values: CDR1 LNHDA, CDR2 SQIVND (reference sequence). The CDR3 is 14 amino acids. Trimming left V 4 bases short and J 4 bases short, with 13 bases between. The CDR3 bases are TGTGCCAGTAGTACAGAATCCGGGAGCTATGGCTACACCTTC. Its protein is CASSTESGSYGYTF.

This clone was observed once. The chain carries TRBV9 and TRBJ2-3, with D possibly being TRBD1 (5 bases). Germline CDR1 reads SGDLS; CDR2 reads YYNGEE. The CDR3 length is 16 residues. The V gene lost 3 bases and the J gene lost 3 bases, with 17 bases spanning the gap. The CDR3 DNA reads as TGTGCCAGCAGCGCATTGGGGCAACCTAAAACAGATACGCAGTATTTT. Protein product: CASSALGQPKTDTQYF.

At least ten counts were recorded for this clone. The chain joins TRBV6-5 to TRBJ1-2; D gene ambiguous. The V gene lost 8 bases and the J gene lost 5 bases, with 6 bases spanning the gap. This CDR3 spans 10 amino acids. CDR1 MNHEY and CDR2 SVGAGI come from the germline V gene. The CDR3 region has the DNA TGTGCCAGCCTGTATTATGGCTACACCTTC. This encodes CASLYYGYTF.

In this sample, this clone turned up once. The V and J genes are TRBV5-6 and TRBJ1-1, with TRBD1 matching 11 bases. CDR3 length equals 17 residues. Germline loops: CDR1 SGHDT, CDR2 YYEEEE. V shed 4 bases and J 4 bases; nucleotides not matched to a gene: 12. The CDR3 here is CASSLHRDRGLSTEAFF. The DNA of the CDR3 is TGTGCCAGCAGCCTACACCGGGACAGGGGGTTGAGCACTGAAGCTTTCTTT.

The V gene is TRBV30, the J gene TRBJ2-3; no clear D. Trimming took 5 bases from V and 0 from J, leaving 6 bases between them. This CDR3 has 12 residues. Germline V gene lookup returns CDR1 GTSNPN and CDR2 SVGIG (reference sequence). CDR3 sequence reads: CAWERSTDTQYF. Here the CDR3 DNA reads TGTGCCTGGGAGAGGAGCACAGATACGCAGTATTTT.

The chain couples TRBV9 to TRBJ2-7; 11 nucleotides agree with TRBD2. Germline CDR1 is SGDLS and CDR2 is YYNGEE. Trimming took 0 bases from V and 6 from J; bases not matched to a gene: 8. The CDR3 spans 16 residues. CDR3: CASSVGPTSGRVEQYF. CDR3 sequence (DNA): TGTGCCAGCAGCGTAGGCCCCACTAGCGGGAGAGTCGAGCAGTACTTC.

The V call is TRBV3-1 (or the pseudogene TRBV3-2), the J call TRBJ2-3, with D unclear. The CDR3 spans 13 residues. The V gene lost 1 base and the J gene lost 7 bases, with 9 bases spanning the gap. CDR1 LGHDT and CDR2 YNNKEL come from the germline V gene (reference sequence). The CDR3 is CASSQGETYTQYF. The CDR3 DNA is TGTGCCAGCAGCCAAGGAGAGACTTATACGCAGTATTTT.

The CDR3 coding sequence is TGCGCCAGCAGCTTGACGGGGGGATTGTCTGGAAACACCATATATTTT. The encoded protein is CASSLTGGLSGNTIYF. The rearrangement joins TRBV5-1 to TRBJ1-3; possible D gene TRBD1, 5 bases. The germline V gene has CDR1 SGHRS and CDR2 YFSETQ. V was cut by 1 base and J by 1 base, with 12 bases left in between. The CDR3 consists of 16 residues.

This clone was recorded a few times. The chain couples TRBV12-3 or TRBV12-4 to TRBJ1-5; TRBD1 might be the D (5 bases). Trimming left V 7 bases short and J 7 bases short, with 14 bases between. The CDR3 runs to 13 residues. CDR3 region: CASNPGGGQPQHF. The CDR3 DNA is TGTGCCAGCAACCCCGGGGGGGGACAGCCCCAGCATTTT.

This rearrangement joins TRBV28 to TRBJ1-2; 9 bases map to TRBD1. CDR3 length: 14 residues. Germline CDR1 and CDR2: MDHEN and SYDVKM. V was clipped by 5 bases and J by 7 bases; unmatched bases: 8. The CDR3 loop is CASSPAGTGSGYTF. CDR3 DNA: TGTGCCAGCAGTCCCGCCGGGACAGGGTCTGGCTACACCTTC.

The genes are TRBV5-4 and TRBJ1-2; D gene unclear. The CDR3 spans 15 residues. V shed 2 bases and J shed 8 bases, with 19 bases lying between them. Germline V CDR1 and CDR2: SGHNT, YYREEE (reference sequence). As DNA, the CDR3 is TGTGCCAGCAGCTTAACGATCACGCCGAGAGAGGGCTACACCTTC. The encoded protein is CASSLTITPREGYTF.

The chain couples TRBV11-2 to TRBJ1-6; D gene ambiguous. The V gene lost 5 bases and the J gene lost 8 bases, with 10 bases spanning the gap. The CDR3 totals 13 residues. The germline gives CDR1 SGHAT, CDR2 FQNNGV. The CDR3 DNA reads as TGTGCCAGCAGCCTATCCGGGGATTCACCCCTCCACTTT. Translation gives CASSLSGDSPLHF.

V and J are TRBV5-1 and TRBJ2-7, with 7 positions matching TRBD1. From germline, CDR1 is SGHRS and CDR2 YFSETQ. V was clipped by 0 bases and J by 5 bases; unmatched bases: 8. The CDR3 length is 15 residues. The CDR3 sequence is CASSLVDRRSDEQYF. CDR3 DNA sequence: TGCGCCAGCAGCTTGGTGGACAGGAGGTCGGACGAGCAGTACTTC.

The gene calls are TRBV9 and TRBJ2-1; 11 nucleotides align to TRBD2. CDR1 is SGDLS, CDR2 YYNGEE, per germline. The V segment lost 2 bases and the J segment 7 bases; nucleotides outside the gene matches: 2. There are 14 residues in the CDR3. CDR3 residues: CASSVRLAGNEQFF. The CDR3 DNA sequence: TGTGCCAGCAGCGTTAGACTAGCGGGAAATGAGCAGTTCTTC. Full variable domain (remainder filled in from reference TRBV9 and TRBJ2-1): DSGVTQTPKHLITATGQRVTLRCSPRSGDLSVYWYQQSLDQGLQFLIQYYNGEERAKGNILERFSAQQFPDLHSELNLSSLELGDSALYFCASSVRLAGNEQFFGPGTRLTVL.

V gene TRBV28 combines with J gene TRBJ1-4; D gene ambiguous. V was clipped by 5 bases and J by 0 bases, with 13 bases between them. Germline V gene lookup returns CDR1 MDHEN and CDR2 SYDVKM. The CDR3 sequence is 16 residues long. The CDR3 DNA is TGTGCCAGCAGTCCCCCGGACTTGGCAACTAATGAAAAACTGTTTTTT. Protein: CASSPPDLATNEKLFF. The full variable domain, in which reference TRBV28 and TRBJ1-4 provide the parts outside the CDR3, is DVKVTQSSRYLVKRTGEKVFLECVQDMDHENMFWYRQDPGLGLRLIYFSYDVKMKEKGDIPEGYSVSREKKERFSLILESASTNQTSMYLCASSPPDLATNEKLFFGSGTQLSVL.

The table lists this clone with a few counts. This chain joins TRBV29-1 and TRBJ2-3; D gene ambiguous. V lost 3 bases and J lost 0, with 4 bases in between. The germline V gene encodes CDR1 SQVTM and CDR2 ANQGSEA. CDR3 size: 12 residues. The chain's CDR3 is CSVELSTDTQYF. The CDR3, as DNA: TGCAGCGTTGAGTTAAGCACAGATACGCAGTATTTT.

In nucleotides, the CDR3 is TGTGCCAGCAGTGCAGGGAATTTAGGTTCACCCCTCCACTTT. It yields the protein CASSAGNLGSPLHF. The genes are TRBV2 and TRBJ1-6; TRBD1 might be the D (5 bases). V was pared by 4 bases and J by 9 bases, with 13 bases between. There are 14 residues in the CDR3. CDR1 is SNHLY, CDR2 FYNNEI, per germline.

At least ten counts were recorded for this clone. The chain combines TRBV7-9 with TRBJ2-7, with 12 bases lining up with TRBD2. This CDR3 region has 15 residues. V trimming: 5 bases; J trimming: 7 bases; junction bases outside the gene matches: 9. Per germline, CDR1 SEHNR and CDR2 FQNEAQ (reference sequence). CDR3 nucleotide sequence: TGTGCCAGCAGCGGGCGACTAGCGGGAGTGGGGGAGCAGTACTTC. It encodes CASSGRLAGVGEQYF.

The V call is TRBV2, the J call TRBJ2-7, with a weak D call TRBD1 (6 bases). Germline-derived CDR1 and CDR2 are SNHLY and FYNNEI. The CDR3 runs to 13 residues. V gave up 6 bases and J gave up 2 bases, with 11 bases separating them. DNA of the CDR3: TGTGCCAGCAGCCCGGACAGCACCTACGAGCAGTACTTC. Encoded protein: CASSPDSTYEQYF.

The chain carries TRBV7-2 and TRBJ2-1, with D hard to call. V lost 5 bases, J lost 8 bases, and 13 bases lay in between. CDR3 size: 13 residues. Germline V gives CDR1 SGHTA, CDR2 FQGNSA. Here the CDR3 DNA reads TGTGCCAGCAGCCCCCTCCGTCGTCATGAGCAGTTCTTC. Translation gives CASSPLRRHEQFF. The full variable domain, rest sourced from reference TRBV7-2 and TRBJ2-1, is GAGVSQSPSNKVTEKGKDVELRCDPISGHTALYWYRQSLGQGLEFLIYFQGNSAPDKSGLPSDRFSAERTGGSVSTLTIQRTQQEDSAVYLCASSPLRRHEQFFGPGTRLTVL.